This is a list of T cell receptor beta chains from one sample in a study of T cells in Graves' hyperthyroidism and ophthalmopathy. TCRdb re-analysed the multiplex PCR reads in MiXCR, keeping a single row per CDR3 protein. The sample holds about 520,000 distinct CDR3 sequences, approximately 25% seen once. Sequenced input: blood. The receptor source for this set is a woman younger than 45 with Graves' ophthalmopathy. Each CDR3 is given with its conserved first and last residue. A D gene is named only where the DNA matches it firmly. Only part of the rows carry a size: once, few, many, or a class if the clone is expanded.

J gene | clone size | D gene | V gene | CDR3 DNA | CDR3 protein
TRBJ2-5 | many | NA | TRBV5-4 | TGTGCCAGCAGCTTGTTCGACACGGACCAAGAGACCCAGTACTTC | CASSLFDTDQETQYF
TRBJ2-7 | many | TRBD1 | TRBV4-3 | TGCGCCAGCAGCCGAGAGACAGGGTTAGTGTACGAGCAGTACTTC | CASSRETGLVYEQYF
TRBJ2-7 | many | NA | TRBV10-3 | TGTGCCATCAGTGAGCCTCGACCGGGGTACGAGCAGTACTTC | CAISEPRPGYEQYF
TRBJ1-5 | NA | NA | TRBV28 | TGTGCCAGCAGTTCCCGGGACCTGAGCAATCAGCCCCAGCATTTT | CASSSRDLSNQPQHF
TRBJ1-1 | many | NA | TRBV6-5 | TGTGCCAGCAGTTACACGGGGGGTGGATACACTGAAGCTTTCTTT | CASSYTGGGYTEAFF
TRBJ2-5 | NA | NA | TRBV4-1 | TGCGCCAGCAGCCAAGGGGACTTATTTAAAGAGACCCAGTACTTC | CASSQGDLFKETQYF
TRBJ2-7 | NA | NA | TRBV7-2 | TGTGCCAGCAGCTCCTCATGGCCCGACGAGCAGTACTTC | CASSSSWPDEQYF
TRBJ2-5 | few | TRBD2 | TRBV12-5 | TGTGCTAGTGGCCCAGGACTAGCGGGACTCTCGTACCAAGAGACCCAGTACTTC | CASGPGLAGLSYQETQYF
TRBJ1-1 | many | NA | TRBV11-1 | TGTGCCAGCAGCTCACGATGGGGCGGGTCCAACACTGAAGCTTTCTTT | CASSSRWGGSNTEAFF
TRBJ1-1 | many | NA | TRBV28 | TGTGCCAGCAGTTTATACGGCAGGGAGGGCACTGAAGCTTTCTTT | CASSLYGREGTEAFF
TRBJ2-5 | many | TRBD2 | TRBV7-8 | TGTGCCAGCAGCTTAGGGGGAGCGGGGGGCTTTGAGACCCAGTACTTC | CASSLGGAGGFETQYF
TRBJ2-2 | NA | NA | TRBV5-8 | TGTGCCAGCAGCTTTGTATATGGGGAGCTGTTTTTT | CASSFVYGELFF
TRBJ1-3 | many | NA | TRBV15 | TGTGCCACCAGCTCGAAGGCCTCTGGAAACACCATATATTTT | CATSSKASGNTIYF
TRBJ2-2 | many | NA | TRBV6-1 | TGTGCCAGCAGACGCCCTAACTCCGGGGAGCTGTTTTTT | CASRRPNSGELFF
TRBJ2-3 | few | TRBD2 | TRBV6-2/TRBV6-3 | TGTGCCAGCAGCCTACTAGCGGGGTCTCTCACAGATACGCAGTATTTT | CASSLLAGSLTDTQYF
TRBJ1-1 | many | NA | TRBV20-1 | TGCAGTGCTAGAACGTTGAACACTGAAGCTTTCTTT | CSARTLNTEAFF
TRBJ2-7 | many | NA | TRBV6-1 | TGTGCCAGCACTAACGGACTACAGGACCTCTCCTACGAGCAGTACTTC | CASTNGLQDLSYEQYF
TRBJ1-2 | many | NA | TRBV12-3/TRBV12-4 | TGTGCCAGCAGCAATCAGGGCTTTGGCTACACCTTC | CASSNQGFGYTF
TRBJ1-5 | NA | NA | TRBV18 | TGTGCCAGCTCCTCAGGGGCCCCAAGTTCGGATCAGCCCCAGCATTTT | CASSSGAPSSDQPQHF
TRBJ2-5 | many | TRBD1 | TRBV9 | TGTGCCAGCAGCGTAGGACAGGGGTTTTGGCAAGAGACCCAGTACTTC | CASSVGQGFWQETQYF
TRBJ2-5 | many | NA | TRBV11-2 | TGTGCCAGCAGCTTTTCAGGGCGCCGAGAGACCCAGTACTTC | CASSFSGRRETQYF
TRBJ1-6 | few | TRBD1 | TRBV12-3/TRBV12-4 | TGTGCCAGCAGTTTAGGACCGACAGGGGTTAATTCACCCCTCCACTTT | CASSLGPTGVNSPLHF
TRBJ2-4 | many | NA | TRBV6-5 | TGTGCCAGCAGTTACTCCGAGGAAGGGGCGACCAAAAACATTCAGTACTTC | CASSYSEEGATKNIQYF
TRBJ2-2 | NA | NA | TRBV6-4 | TGTGCCAGCAGTGACACTAGCACCGGGGAGCTGTTTTTT | CASSDTSTGELFF
TRBJ1-2 | many | NA | TRBV20-1 | TGCAGTGCTAGTCAGGGGCAATATGGCTACACCTTC | CSASQGQYGYTF
TRBJ1-1 | many | NA | TRBV12-3/TRBV12-4 | TGTGCCAGCATTACAGGGCCCACCCGGAACACTGAAGCTTTCTTT | CASITGPTRNTEAFF
TRBJ1-2 | NA | NA | TRBV12-3/TRBV12-4 | TGTGCCAGCACCGGACGTGCTAACTATGGCTACACCTTC | CASTGRANYGYTF
TRBJ2-7 | NA | NA | TRBV10-3 | TGTGCCATCAGTGAGTCAAACAGATACGAGCAGTACTTC | CAISESNRYEQYF
TRBJ1-1 | NA | NA | TRBV2 | TGTGCCAGCAGTGAGGGGGAGGAGGACACTGAAGCTTTCTTT | CASSEGEEDTEAFF
TRBJ2-5 | NA | TRBD1 | TRBV9 | TGTGCCAGCACCGGTAGTGACAGGGAAGAGACCCAGTACTTC | CASTGSDREETQYF
TRBJ2-5 | few | NA | TRBV12-3/TRBV12-4 | TGTGCCAGCACCCACGCGGTGAAAGAGACCCAGTACTTC | CASTHAVKETQYF
TRBJ1-2 | NA | NA | TRBV19 | TGTGCCACCTCCCCACAGAGAGACTATGGCTACACCTTC | CATSPQRDYGYTF
TRBJ1-1 | NA | NA | TRBV11-2 | TGTGCCAGCAGCTCCAGGACAGCTTGGATCACTGAAGCTTTCTTT | CASSSRTAWITEAFF
TRBJ2-7 | many | NA | TRBV2 | TGTGCCAGCAGTACGGATCTCTACGAGCAGTACTTC | CASSTDLYEQYF
TRBJ1-2 | many | NA | TRBV29-1 | TGCAGCGTCCACGACGGATATGGCTACACCTTC | CSVHDGYGYTF
TRBJ1-5 | many | TRBD1 | TRBV6-1 | TGTGCCAGCAGTGTGGGGGCGACAGGGGGTGGCAATCAGCCCCAGCATTTT | CASSVGATGGGNQPQHF
TRBJ1-3 | many | NA | TRBV6-1 | TGTGCCAGCAGTGAAGATTTCGGCGGCTCCTCTGGAAACACCATATATTTT | CASSEDFGGSSGNTIYF
TRBJ2-7 | NA | NA | TRBV11-2 | TGTGCCAGCAGCCCCCAAAAGGGAACCTACGAGCAGTACTTC | CASSPQKGTYEQYF
TRBJ1-2 | NA | NA | TRBV12-3/TRBV12-4 | TGTGCCAGCTTGCAAGGCTATGGCTACACCTTC | CASLQGYGYTF
TRBJ2-7 | many | TRBD1 | TRBV29-1 | TGCAGCGTTCAGGGACAGAGCTCCTACGAGCAGTACTTC | CSVQGQSSYEQYF
TRBJ2-5 | few | NA | TRBV7-6 | TGTGCCAGCAGCTTAGAACAGGCCCACGAGACCCAGTACTTC | CASSLEQAHETQYF
TRBJ2-5 | few | NA | TRBV4-2 | TGTGCCAGCAGCCAAGATCGGGGAACGCGCCAAGAGACCCAGTACTTC | CASSQDRGTRQETQYF
TRBJ2-7 | many | TRBD2 | TRBV20-1 | TGCAGTGCCGCCATCGGGGGGGCCTACGAGCAGTACTTC | CSAAIGGAYEQYF
TRBJ2-5 | many | NA | TRBV2 | TGTGCCAGCAGTGTACAGCGTCTGGGGGCAGAGACCCAGTACTTC | CASSVQRLGAETQYF
TRBJ1-2 | many | NA | TRBV24-1 | TGTGCCACCAGTACGGGGGACTATGGCTACACCTTC | CATSTGDYGYTF
TRBJ1-2 | many | TRBD1 | TRBV12-3/TRBV12-4 | TGTGCCAGCAGGGCTGATGGACAGGGGCTTGGTGGCTACACCTTC | CASRADGQGLGGYTF
TRBJ2-4 | NA | NA | TRBV6-1 | TGTGCCAGCAGGCCTGGACAGCTAAACATTCAGTACTTC | CASRPGQLNIQYF
TRBJ1-2 | many | NA | TRBV2 | TGTGCCAGCTCAGCAGGGAACGGCTACACCTTC | CASSAGNGYTF
TRBJ2-5 | few | NA | TRBV12-5 | TGTGCTAGTGGGGCCGGGGCGGAGACCCAGTACTTC | CASGAGAETQYF
TRBJ2-7 | many | TRBD1 | TRBV11-2 | TGTGCCAGCAGCCCAATTAACAGGGGTGGGGGCACCTACGAGCAGTACTTC | CASSPINRGGGTYEQYF
TRBJ2-7 | few | TRBD1 | TRBV6-1 | TGTGCCAGCAGTAAGACAGGGGTCGCCTCCTACGATCAGTACTTC | CASSKTGVASYDQYF
TRBJ2-5 | NA | NA | TRBV6-1 | TGTGCCAGCAGGGGGGCCGGGCCAGAGACCCAGTACTTC | CASRGAGPETQYF
TRBJ2-7 | many | TRBD1 | TRBV11-1 | TGTGCCAGCAGCTTAGATCCGGGACAGGGAATTGGCGAGCAGTACTTC | CASSLDPGQGIGEQYF